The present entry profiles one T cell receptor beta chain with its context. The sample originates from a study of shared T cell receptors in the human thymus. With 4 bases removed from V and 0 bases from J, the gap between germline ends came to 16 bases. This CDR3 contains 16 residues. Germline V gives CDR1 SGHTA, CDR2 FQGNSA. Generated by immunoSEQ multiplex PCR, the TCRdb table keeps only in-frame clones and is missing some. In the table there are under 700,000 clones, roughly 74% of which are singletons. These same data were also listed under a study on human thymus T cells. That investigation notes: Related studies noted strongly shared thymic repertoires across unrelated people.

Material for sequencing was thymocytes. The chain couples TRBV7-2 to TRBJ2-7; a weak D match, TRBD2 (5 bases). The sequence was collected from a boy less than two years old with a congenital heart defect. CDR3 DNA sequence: TGTGCCAGCAGCTCGCTCGGGGTAGCGTCCTCCTACGAGCAGTACTTC. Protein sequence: CASSSLGVASSYEQYF.